Included here is one T cell receptor (beta chain) sequence, with context. No antigen is known for it. No qualities accompany the bases; no much larger clone lies one base away. Trimming costs V 2 bases and J 8 bases, and their ends lie 10 bases apart. The CDR3, cysteine through phenylalanine, is 14 amino acids long. The DNA shown is the 42-base CDR3, in frame from base 1. Library method: RT-PCR. Sequencing took place on a NextSeq 550. Clones were called with MiXCR by TCRdb after fastp trimmed the public reads at Q25, and only in-frame beta chains were retained. Rows merge per CDR3 protein into single entries with the most common DNA and genes. A total of 65,000 to 80,000 distinct CDR3 sequences appear in this sample, more than 25% of them only once. In total, the top ten clones hold 26% of the sample. This sample stems from a study of patients and donors after allogeneic stem cell transplantation (dated by TCRdb to 2020 to 2021).

The sample taken for sequencing was blood, either unsorted or a sorted T cell fraction (not recorded which). The sequence was collected from a human donor who was either an allogeneic HSCT recipient or a stem cell or donor lymphocyte infusion donor (not recorded which). It is not recorded whose cells these are; they may come from a transplant donor. Recombination connected TRBV12-3 or TRBV12-4 to TRBJ1-6; a confident D gene designation cannot be given. The nucleotide sequence is TGTGCCAGCAGTTTAAATGCGGACTATTCACCCCTCCACTTT. Its translation reads: CASSLNADYSPLHF.